This is a list of T cell receptor beta chains from one sample in a study of T cells expressing NK-cell markers. TCRdb re-called the 5' RACE reads; every CDR3 protein appears as one record, without DNA. Listed are about 380,000 distinct CDR3 sequences; around 4.9% falls within the top ten. The source material was blood T cells: a sorted CD56 or NKG2C T cell subset, CD4+ or CD8+ T cells, or bulk PBMC T cells (not recorded which). All receptors come from a man aged 18 to 69 in good health. The CDR3 runs from the conserved cysteine through the conserved F or W.

V	J	CDR3
TRBV2	TRBJ2-5	CASTTTGTMTQYF
TRBV20-1	TRBJ1-6	CSAPGHPGNSPLHF
TRBV20-1	TRBJ1-1	CSVSPNTEAFF
TRBV7-8	TRBJ2-7	CASSPGGSGGYEQYF
TRBV12-3/TRBV12-4	TRBJ2-2	CASSFNDGGGPTGELFF
TRBV30	TRBJ2-4	CAWSVRDTVQYF
TRBV27	TRBJ2-3	CASSRYYGGTDTQYF
TRBV5-1	TRBJ2-7	CASSRTGTSGYYEQYF
TRBV4-2	TRBJ2-3	CASSQSVGGRRADTQYF
TRBV7-7	TRBJ2-2	CASSLAAGGRTGELFF
TRBV14	TRBJ1-2	CASSRGGSNNYGYTF
TRBV12-3/TRBV12-4	TRBJ1-1	CASSFDSIREAFF
TRBV6-6	TRBJ1-4	CASGAQGAEKLFF
TRBV5-4	TRBJ2-3	CASSPGGPGSDTQYF
TRBV5-1	TRBJ2-1	CASSLALLTGVLAYNEQFF
TRBV3-1	TRBJ2-2	CASSQAPRGTGELFF
TRBV12-3/TRBV12-4	TRBJ1-6	CASNLQGKGSPLHF
TRBV4-2	TRBJ1-2	CASSHERVSYTF
TRBV20-1	TRBJ2-1	CSASGTSDGEQFF
TRBV20-1	TRBJ1-5	CSAGGHARGNQPQHF
TRBV14	TRBJ2-1	CASSQSSYSENEQFF
TRBV5-1	TRBJ1-4	CASSATGSEREKLFF